The TCR beta chain under discussion was sequenced for a study of cytomegalovirus exposure and HLA in healthy donors. Regarding this clone: What it recognizes is unknown.

PCR primers comprised 60 Vbeta and 13 Jbeta primers. Generated by immunoSEQ multiplex PCR, the TCRdb table keeps only in-frame clones and is missing some. The sample records 90,000 to 120,000 clones, 76% being singletons. General observations from the study: The authors listed about 170 TCR beta chains as cytomegalovirus-associated. Cytomegalovirus status was reportedly diagnosed by the classifier with high specificity and sensitivity.

The sequence was collected from a woman between 45 and 65 years old in good health and CMV-seropositive. The sequencing input was PBMCs.

This CDR3 is CASSIGGETQYF. The CDR3 DNA is TGTGCCAGTAGTATCGGCGGAGAGACCCAGTACTTC. This chain connects TRBV19 to TRBJ2-5; D not resolved. Germline CDR1 is LNHDA and CDR2 is SQIVND (reference sequence). Trimming took off 3 bases at V and 4 bases at J, with 6 bases between the two ends. This CDR3 region has 12 residues.